One and the same sample provided the 14 T cell receptor beta chains below, sequenced in a study of breast tumors, draining lymph nodes, adjacent tissues. The lymph nodes were axillary draining lymph nodes from breast cancer patients. TCRdb reprocessed the multiplex PCR reads via MiXCR and lists one record per CDR3 protein. The sample yields 150,000 or so distinct CDR3 sequences, roughly a third seen once. The sequenced sample consisted of axillary lymph node tissue. These receptors all come from a female donor with breast cancer. Some clones in this sample may be carry-over from other donors' samples.

The chain carries TRBV28 and TRBJ2-1; TRBD2 aligns across 11 bases. This CDR3 is built from 13 residues. From germline, CDR1 is MDHEN and CDR2 SYDVKM. V dropped 8 bases and J dropped 9; count of bases not matched to a gene: 6. Written as DNA, the CDR3 is TGTGCCAGCGGCAGACTAGCGGGAAGTGAGCAGTTCTTC. Amino acid sequence: CASGRLAGSEQFF.

The rearrangement links TRBV9 to TRBJ1-4, with 9 bases fitting TRBD1. In germline, CDR1 is SGDLS, CDR2 YYNGEE. The V segment lost 3 bases and the J segment 6 bases; nucleotides outside the gene matches: 12. This CDR3 has 17 amino acids. The CDR3 loop reads CASSEVGGQGRDEKLFF. In DNA form, the CDR3 reads TGTGCCAGCAGCGAGGTTGGGGGACAGGGTCGGGATGAAAAACTGTTTTTT.

This clonotype was seen at least ten times. This sequence joins TRBV19 and TRBJ1-5; a weak D match, TRBD1 (5 bases). Germline CDR1 and CDR2: LNHDA and SQIVND (reference sequence). This CDR3 comprises 17 residues. Between the trimmed V and J ends, which lost 1 base and 8 bases, there was a span of 21 bases. The CDR3 nucleotides are TGTGCCAGTAGTATAGTTGGGGGGAAACGCGGACTGAAGCCCCAGCATTTT. It translates to CASSIVGGKRGLKPQHF. The full variable domain, in which reference TRBV19 and TRBJ1-5 provide the parts outside the CDR3, is DGGITQSPKYLFRKEGQNVTLSCEQNLNHDAMYWYRQDPGQGLRLIYYSQIVNDFQKGDIAEGYSVSREKKESFPLTVTSAQKNPTAFYLCASSIVGGKRGLKPQHFGDGTRLSIL.

This clonotype was detected many times. This chain joins TRBV9 and TRBJ2-3, with a possible D match to TRBD2 (5 bases). Germline V gives CDR1 SGDLS, CDR2 YYNGEE. The CDR3 loop spans 13 amino acids. Trimming cost V 6 bases and J 6 bases, with 14 bases left between them. CDR3 bases: TGTGCCAGCACTTTGGGAGTGGGGGATACGCAGTATTTT. It translates to CASTLGVGDTQYF.

This clonotype was seen at least ten times. This may arise from a read error, as a much more abundant clone is one base away. The CDR3 loop is CASSFRDSSNEQFF. The CDR3 nucleotides are TGTGCCAGCAGCTTCAGGGACAGCTCCAATGAGCAGTTCTTC. J is TRBJ2-1 and V is TRBV11-1; 7 bases map to TRBD1. This CDR3 region has 14 residues. From germline, CDR1 is SGHAT and CDR2 FQDESV (reference sequence). With 3 bases clipped from V and 6 bases from J, the junction kept 5 bases outside the gene matches.

This clonotype was counted many times. V and J are TRBV24-1 and TRBJ1-2; D possibly corresponds to TRBD1 (5 bases). CDR3 length: 13 residues. The germline V gene encodes CDR1 KGHDR and CDR2 SFDVKD. V lost 7 bases and J 6 bases, leaving 14 bases between the germline ends. The CDR3 protein is CATRGTKSHGYTF. CDR3 coding DNA: TGTGCCACCAGAGGGACCAAGTCCCATGGCTACACCTTC.

Note on this clonotype: The conserved closing phenylalanine or tryptophan is absent in this CDR3, likely reflecting a read error. This rearrangement joins TRBV7-2 to TRBJ2-4; 7 nucleotides agree with TRBD2. The CDR3 consists of 14 residues. V gave up 4 bases and J gave up 6 bases; unmatched junction bases: 6. Germline CDR1 and CDR2: SGHTA and FQGNSA. CDR3 in DNA: TGTGCCAGCAGCTCCTTAGCGGGTACAAACATTCAGTACCTC. Its protein is CASSSLAGTNIQYL.

This chain uses TRBV5-1 with TRBJ1-6; unclear D gene. CDR3 length: 15 residues. The germline V gene encodes CDR1 SGHRS and CDR2 YFSETQ. V lost 0 bases, J lost 8 bases, and 12 bases lay in between. CDR3 sequence (DNA): TGCGCCAGCAGCTTGGACAGAGGCTTCGATTCACCCCTCCACTTT. Amino acid sequence: CASSLDRGFDSPLHF.

This clonotype has just one count. A read error is likely, as this CDR3 ends without the conserved phenylalanine or tryptophan. The gene calls are TRBV28 and TRBJ2-5, with D perhaps matching TRBD2 (5 bases). Trimming pared 1 base from V and 6 bases from J, leaving 15 bases between. There are 15 residues in the CDR3. Germline V CDR1 and CDR2: MDHEN, SYDVKM. The CDR3 protein is CASSLYVGVGKTQYL. Here the CDR3 DNA reads TGTGCCAGCAGTTTATATGTGGGAGTGGGGAAGACCCAGTACCTC.

This clonotype appeared many times. This chain joins TRBV6-5 and TRBJ2-1; tentatively, D is TRBD2 (5 bases). Trimming pared 8 bases from V and 10 bases from J, leaving 12 bases between. The germline gives CDR1 MNHEY, CDR2 SVGAGI. The CDR3 contains 11 residues. The DNA of the CDR3 is TGTGCCAGCTCGACCCCGGGGGAGCAGTTCTTC. The encoded protein is CASSTPGEQFF.

This clonotype was counted at least ten times. The chain has TRBV9 and TRBJ2-7; D not resolved. Trimming removed 1 base from V and 6 bases from J, with 11 bases in between. Germline V gene data show CDR1 as SGDLS and CDR2 as YYNGEE. The CDR3 consists of 13 residues. CDR3 DNA: TGTGCCAGCAGCGTATACGAGGTTGGCGAGCAGTACTTC. Residues: CASSVYEVGEQYF.

This clonotype was recorded many times. At one end, the junction sequence differs from germline, possibly due to a read error. This chain uses TRBV7-8 with TRBJ1-2, with TRBD1 matching 8 bases. Germline lookup yields CDR1 SGHVS and CDR2 FQNEAQ. The CDR3 extends over 15 amino acids. CDR3 nucleotides: TGTGCCAGCAGCTCACCTGGACAGGGTGGCTATGGCTACCCCTTC. This sequence encodes CASSSPGQGGYGYPF.

This clonotype was found many times. V gene TRBV20-1 combines with J gene TRBJ2-2, with D tentatively TRBD1 (5 bases). V lost 6 bases, J lost 0 bases, and 8 bases lay in between. Germline V gives CDR1 DFQATT, CDR2 SNEGSKA (reference sequence). The CDR3 is 13 residues long. The CDR3 loop is CSAARANTGELFF. The CDR3 region has the DNA TGCAGTGCGGCCAGGGCGAACACCGGGGAGCTGTTTTTT.

This rearrangement joins TRBV28 to TRBJ1-2; D gene uncertain. Between the trimmed V and J ends, which lost 6 bases and 5 bases, there was a span of 16 bases. The CDR3 is 14 residues long. The germline CDR1 and CDR2 sequences are MDHEN and SYDVKM. For the CDR3, the DNA is TGTGCCAGCAGAACGACCGTGGACGGTTATGGCTACACCTTC. Its translation: CASRTTVDGYGYTF.